These 22 T cell receptor beta chains came from one sample sequenced in a study of OX40 agonist ivuxolimab in advanced cancers. Repertoires were generated with immunoSEQ multiplex PCR, while TCRdb's copy carries only in-frame clones and drops some. The sample comprises tens of thousands of clones, approximately 81% of which are singletons, and roughly 6.5% rests with the top ten. The sample in question was CD4+ or CD8+ T cells sorted from blood, obtained in a trial of the OX40 agonist ivuxolimab. These receptor sequences come from an adult with an advanced solid tumor such as melanoma, head and neck, liver or kidney cancer.

This clone was seen more than once but under ten times. The rearrangement uses TRBV4-3 and TRBJ1-5; the D is unclear. Trimming left V 0 bases short and J 4 bases short, with 4 bases between. Per germline, CDR1 LGHNA and CDR2 YSLEER. The CDR3 sequence is 13 residues long. CDR3 protein: CASSQEENQPQHF. CDR3 coding DNA: TGCGCCAGCAGCCAAGAGGAGAATCAGCCCCAGCATTTT.

The chain uses TRBV7-9 and TRBJ2-7; D tentatively reads TRBD1 or TRBD2 (5 bases each). Germline loops: CDR1 SEHNR, CDR2 FQNEAQ (reference sequence). The CDR3 runs to 11 residues. V lost 5 bases to trimming and J lost 5 bases, with 7 bases between them. CDR3 in DNA: TGTGCCAGCAGCACGGGACACGAGCAGTACTTC. It is translated as CASSTGHEQYF.

This clone was seen a handful of times. The chain links TRBV27 to TRBJ2-3; 7 bases are a match to TRBD2. Trimming took 1 base from V and 4 from J; bases not matched to a gene: 8. Per the germline V gene, CDR1 is MNHEY and CDR2 is SMNVEV (reference sequence). The CDR3 is made up of 16 amino acids. As DNA, the CDR3 is TGTGCCAGCAGTTTATTGAGTGCGGGAGACTCAGATACGCAGTATTTT. This sequence encodes CASSLLSAGDSDTQYF.

The chain uses TRBV28 and TRBJ1-1; D ambiguous. The germline CDR1 and CDR2 sequences are MDHEN and SYDVKM. Between the trimmed V and J ends, which lost 7 bases and 4 bases, there was a span of 7 bases. CDR3 length equals 11 residues. This chain's CDR3 is CASTFGTEAFF. The CDR3 DNA follows: TGTGCCAGCACCTTCGGCACTGAAGCTTTCTTT.

This chain links TRBV5-6 with TRBJ2-7; D remains ambiguous. This CDR3 has 14 residues. The germline gives CDR1 SGHDT, CDR2 YYEEEE. Trimming removed 2 bases from V and 4 bases from J, with 13 bases in between. The CDR3, as DNA: TGTGCCAGCAGCTTATCTACGGAAGGGTACGAGCAGTACGTC. It translates to CASSLSTEGYEQYV.

The chain uses TRBV6-6 and TRBJ1-5, with TRBD1 matching 7 bases. J lost 6 bases, V lost 6 bases, and 5 bases had no gene match. Germline values: CDR1 MNHNY, CDR2 SVGAGI (reference sequence). The CDR3 has 13 amino acids. CDR3 region: CASSPTGVQPQHF. CDR3 bases: TGTGCCAGCAGCCCCACAGGGGTTCAGCCCCAGCATTTT.

J is TRBJ2-3 and V is TRBV28; no clear D. Deletions cut 5 bases from V and 4 bases from J, with 7 bases between. The CDR3 has 12 amino acids. Germline CDR1 reads MDHEN; CDR2 reads SYDVKM. The CDR3 region has the DNA TGTGCCAGCAGTCCCTTGTCAGATACGCAGTATTTT. It codes for CASSPLSDTQYF.

The chain recombines TRBV7-9 with TRBJ2-1; maybe TRBD2 (7 bases). V shed 5 bases and J shed 2 bases, with 13 bases lying between them. Per the germline V gene, CDR1 is SEHNR and CDR2 is FQNEAQ (reference sequence). This CDR3 spans 15 amino acids. The CDR3 DNA sequence: TGTGCCAGCAGCCAGGGGACTACACCCTACAATGAGCAGTTCTTC. It yields the protein CASSQGTTPYNEQFF.

The genes are TRBV6-4 and TRBJ2-2, with D unresolved. Between the trimmed V and J ends, which lost 1 base and 7 bases, there was a span of 10 bases. The CDR3 extends over 14 amino acids. Germline CDR1 MRHNA, CDR2 SNTAGT. DNA of the CDR3: TGTGCCAGCAGTGACTTGAGCAGTCACGGGGAGCTGTTTTTT. Translation: CASSDLSSHGELFF.

J is TRBJ2-1 and V is TRBV11-2; 11 bases are shared with TRBD2. The CDR3 is 16 residues long. Losses at the gene ends were 4 bases for V and 5 bases for J; bases not matched to a gene: 7. Germline CDR1 SGHAT, CDR2 FQNNGV. CDR3 region: CASSSKGLAVNNEQFF. CDR3 coding DNA: TGTGCCAGCAGCTCAAAGGGACTAGCGGTTAACAATGAGCAGTTCTTC.

The V call is TRBV27, the J call TRBJ2-1; a possible D gene is TRBD1 (6 bases). Germline V gene sequence: CDR1 MNHEY, CDR2 SMNVEV (reference sequence). V lost 6 bases, J lost 5 bases, and 11 bases lay in between. The CDR3 totals 13 residues. The CDR3 protein is CASSWTADNEQFF. CDR3 nucleotides: TGTGCCAGCAGCTGGACAGCCGACAATGAGCAGTTCTTC.

The rearrangement joins TRBV6-1 to TRBJ1-2; perhaps TRBD1 as D (5 bases). V shed 6 bases and J shed 3 bases, with 11 bases lying between them. This CDR3 is built from 13 residues. Germline values: CDR1 MNHNS, CDR2 SASEGT. Written as DNA, the CDR3 is TGTGCCAGCAGGGCGGGGACCCACTATGGCTACACCTTC. Protein: CASRAGTHYGYTF.

The V and J genes are TRBV29-1 and TRBJ1-2; possibly TRBD1 for D (5 bases). Germline V gene lookup returns CDR1 SQVTM and CDR2 ANQGSEA. The V end was cut by 3 bases, the J end by 4 bases, with 9 bases between. The CDR3 loop spans 12 amino acids. CDR3 protein: CSVEGTVYGYTF. The CDR3, as DNA: TGCAGCGTTGAGGGGACCGTCTATGGCTACACCTTC. Full variable domain (outside the CDR3, taken from reference TRBV29-1 and TRBJ1-2): SAVISQKPSRDICQRGTSLTIQCQVDSQVTMMFWYRQQPGQSLTLIATANQGSEATYESGFVIDKFPISRPNLTFSTLTVSNMSPEDSSIYLCSVEGTVYGYTFGSGTRLTVV.

V and J are TRBV2 and TRBJ2-2; D possibly corresponds to TRBD1 (5 bases). Germline assignment: CDR1 SNHLY and CDR2 FYNNEI. Deletions cut 6 bases from V and 3 bases from J, with 8 bases between. This CDR3 region has 13 residues. The CDR3 is CASRDTYTGELFF. CDR3 bases: TGTGCCAGCAGGGACACCTACACCGGGGAGCTGTTTTTT. The whole variable domain, filled in from reference TRBV2 and TRBJ2-2, reads EPEVTQTPSHQVTQMGQEVILRCVPISNHLYFYWYRQILGQKVEFLVSFYNNEISEKSEIFDDQFSVERPDGSNFTLKIRSTKLEDSAMYFCASRDTYTGELFFGEGSRLTVL.

V and J are TRBV18 and TRBJ2-3; D is possibly TRBD1 (5 bases). The CDR3 consists of 14 residues. The germline gives CDR1 KGHSH, CDR2 LQKENI. The germline V and J ends were trimmed by 6 bases and 5 bases, with 15 bases remaining between them. CDR3 sequence: CASSPSDRLDTQYF. The DNA for the CDR3 is TGTGCCAGCTCGCCCTCTGACAGATTAGATACGCAGTATTTT.

This clone was found a few times. J is TRBJ1-5 and V is TRBV30; TRBD1 agrees at 8 bases. V lost 2 bases and J lost 5; bases outside the gene matches: 5. The CDR3 sequence is 14 residues long. Germline loops: CDR1 GTSNPN, CDR2 SVGIG (reference sequence). DNA for the CDR3: TGTGCCTGGAGTTCCGGGACAGGTTATCAGCCCCAGCATTTT. Translating it yields CAWSSGTGYQPQHF.

V is TRBV4-1 and J is TRBJ1-4; possible D gene TRBD1, 6 bases. CDR1 MGHRA and CDR2 YSYEKL come from the germline V gene. The CDR3 has 17 residues. Trimming removed 0 bases at V and 3 bases at J, with 14 bases between. The CDR3 DNA is TGCGCCAGCAGCCAAGATTTGGGGGCAGCGGCTAATGAAAAACTGTTTTTT. Residues: CASSQDLGAAANEKLFF.

This chain joins TRBV11-2 and TRBJ2-1; D is undetermined. Trimming cost V 3 bases and J 5 bases, with 8 bases left between them. The germline V gene encodes CDR1 SGHAT and CDR2 FQNNGV. The CDR3 spans 13 residues. The CDR3 here is CASSFDNHNEQFF. The CDR3 DNA is TGTGCCAGCAGCTTCGACAACCACAATGAGCAGTTCTTC.

The chain carries TRBV14 and TRBJ2-1, with D tentatively TRBD1 or TRBD2 (5 bases each). Germline V gene lookup returns CDR1 SGHDN and CDR2 FVKESK. Deletions cut 5 bases from V and 0 bases from J, with 8 bases between. The CDR3 runs to 14 residues. CDR3 nucleotides: TGTGCCAGCAGCGGGGGACCCTCCTACAATGAGCAGTTCTTC. It encodes CASSGGPSYNEQFF.

The rearrangement links TRBV6-1 to TRBJ1-2; tentatively, D is TRBD1 (5 bases). Germline values: CDR1 MNHNS, CDR2 SASEGT. The ends were cut back, 5 bases at V and 0 bases at J, with 10 bases in the middle. The CDR3 contains 14 residues. CDR3 coding DNA: TGTGCCAGCAGTTCTCTGACAGCTAACTATGGCTACACCTTC. Translated, it gives CASSSLTANYGYTF.

The J gene is TRBJ1-5, the V gene TRBV5-5, with TRBD1 matching over 12 bases. The V and J ends lost 4 bases and 0 bases, in that order; junction bases with no gene match: 8. CDR3 length equals 18 residues. CDR1 SGHKS and CDR2 YYEKEE come from the germline V gene (reference sequence). In DNA, the CDR3 is TGTGCCAGCAGCCAAACCGGGACAGGGGGCCATAGCAATCAGCCCCAGCATTTT. It specifies CASSQTGTGGHSNQPQHF.

This clone was found many times. The rearrangement joins TRBV2 to TRBJ1-5; D gene uncertain. This CDR3 comprises 14 residues. CDR1 and CDR2 (germline): SNHLY, FYNNEI. Between the trimmed V and J ends, which lost 6 bases and 3 bases, there was a span of 12 bases. The CDR3 reads CASRGYNFNQPQHF. In DNA, the CDR3 is TGTGCCAGCAGGGGATATAACTTCAATCAGCCCCAGCATTTT.